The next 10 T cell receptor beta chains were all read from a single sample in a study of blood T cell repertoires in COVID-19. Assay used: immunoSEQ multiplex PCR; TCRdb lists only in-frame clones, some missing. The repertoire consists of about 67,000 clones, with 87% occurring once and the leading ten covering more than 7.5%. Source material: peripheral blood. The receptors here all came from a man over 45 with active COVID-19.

CDR3 nucleotides: TGTGCCAGCAGCCTCGGTAGGGGGCGAGAGGGCTACACCTTC. Its protein is CASSLGRGREGYTF. The chain employs TRBV7-3 and TRBJ1-2; 7 nucleotides agree with TRBD1. V lost 5 bases, J lost 8 bases, and 11 bases stayed unmatched. Germline assignment: CDR1 SGHTA and CDR2 FQGTGA. The CDR3 is made up of 14 amino acids.

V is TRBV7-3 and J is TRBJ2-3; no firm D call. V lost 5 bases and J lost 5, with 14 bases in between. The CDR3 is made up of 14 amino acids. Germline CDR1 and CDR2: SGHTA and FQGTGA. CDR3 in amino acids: CASSPRGTRDTQYF. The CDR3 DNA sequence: TGTGCCAGCAGCCCCCGTGGTACGCGAGATACGCAGTATTTT.

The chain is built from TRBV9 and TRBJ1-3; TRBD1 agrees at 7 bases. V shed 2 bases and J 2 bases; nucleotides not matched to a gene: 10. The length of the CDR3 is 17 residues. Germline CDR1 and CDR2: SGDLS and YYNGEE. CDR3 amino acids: CASSVISGGLAGNTIYF. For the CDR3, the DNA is TGTGCCAGCAGCGTTATATCAGGGGGACTAGCTGGAAACACCATATATTTT. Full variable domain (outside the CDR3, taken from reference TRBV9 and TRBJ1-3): DSGVTQTPKHLITATGQRVTLRCSPRSGDLSVYWYQQSLDQGLQFLIQYYNGEERAKGNILERFSAQQFPDLHSELNLSSLELGDSALYFCASSVISGGLAGNTIYFGEGSWLTVV.

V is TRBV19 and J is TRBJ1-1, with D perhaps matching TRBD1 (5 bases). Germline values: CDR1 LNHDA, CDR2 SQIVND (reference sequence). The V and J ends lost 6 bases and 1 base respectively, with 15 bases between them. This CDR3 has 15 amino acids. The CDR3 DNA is TGTGCCAGTAGCCCCCCCGGAGGGGCGAACACTGAAGCTTTCTTT. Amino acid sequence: CASSPPGGANTEAFF.

The CDR3 DNA is TGTGCCAGCAGTTACAGGGATGGCTACACCTTC. Its translation: CASSYRDGYTF. The chain couples TRBV12-3 or TRBV12-4 to TRBJ1-2; a possible D gene is TRBD1 (6 bases). The CDR3 loop spans 11 amino acids. V was trimmed by 4 bases and J by 6 bases, leaving 6 bases between them.

For the CDR3, the DNA is TGTGCCAGCAGCTTAGAGCCGGGACTAGCGGGAGTGTACGAGCAGTACTTC. It yields the protein CASSLEPGLAGVYEQYF. The chain recombines TRBV7-6 with TRBJ2-7, with TRBD2 matching 14 bases. This CDR3 contains 17 residues. V was pared by 1 base and J by 4 bases, with 6 bases of the junction left unmatched. The germline V gene encodes CDR1 SGHVS and CDR2 FNYEAQ.

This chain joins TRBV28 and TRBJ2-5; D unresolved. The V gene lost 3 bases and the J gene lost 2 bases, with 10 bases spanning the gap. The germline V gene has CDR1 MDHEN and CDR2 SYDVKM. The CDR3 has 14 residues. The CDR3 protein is CASSLSWAQETQYF. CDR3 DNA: TGTGCCAGCAGTTTGAGCTGGGCACAAGAGACCCAGTACTTC. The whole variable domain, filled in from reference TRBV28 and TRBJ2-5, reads DVKVTQSSRYLVKRTGEKVFLECVQDMDHENMFWYRQDPGLGLRLIYFSYDVKMKEKGDIPEGYSVSREKKERFSLILESASTNQTSMYLCASSLSWAQETQYFGPGTRLLVL.

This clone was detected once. The CDR3 spells CASRRQGNTEAFF. The CDR3 DNA follows: TGTGCCAGCCGTCGACAGGGGAACACTGAAGCTTTCTTT. The rearrangement joins TRBV7-3 to TRBJ1-1, with 7 bases that match TRBD1. The CDR3 is 13 residues long. In germline, CDR1 is SGHTA, CDR2 FQGTGA. Unmatched junction bases numbered 4, after V lost 8 bases and J lost 1 base. The variable domain in full, completed from reference TRBV7-3 and TRBJ1-1, reads GAGVSQTPSNKVTEKGKYVELRCDPISGHTALYWYRQSLGQGPEFLIYFQGTGAADDSGLPNDRFFAVRPEGSVSTLKIQRTERGDSAVYLCASRRQGNTEAFFGQGTRLTVV.

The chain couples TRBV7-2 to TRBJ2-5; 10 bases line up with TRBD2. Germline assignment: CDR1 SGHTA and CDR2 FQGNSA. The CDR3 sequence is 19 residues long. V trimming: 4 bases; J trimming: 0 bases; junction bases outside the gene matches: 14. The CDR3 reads CASSSSFRTSGRYQETQYF. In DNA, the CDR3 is TGTGCCAGCAGCTCCTCATTTCGGACTAGCGGAAGGTACCAAGAGACCCAGTACTTC.

The CDR3 region has the DNA TGTGCCAGCAGCTTAAGTCGGACGGGGTTGAACACTGAAGCTTTCTTT. Protein product: CASSLSRTGLNTEAFF. This chain links TRBV7-3 with TRBJ1-1; no firm D call. This CDR3 region has 16 residues. CDR1 is SGHTA, CDR2 FQGTGA, per germline. V lost 1 base to trimming and J lost 0 bases, with 12 bases between them.